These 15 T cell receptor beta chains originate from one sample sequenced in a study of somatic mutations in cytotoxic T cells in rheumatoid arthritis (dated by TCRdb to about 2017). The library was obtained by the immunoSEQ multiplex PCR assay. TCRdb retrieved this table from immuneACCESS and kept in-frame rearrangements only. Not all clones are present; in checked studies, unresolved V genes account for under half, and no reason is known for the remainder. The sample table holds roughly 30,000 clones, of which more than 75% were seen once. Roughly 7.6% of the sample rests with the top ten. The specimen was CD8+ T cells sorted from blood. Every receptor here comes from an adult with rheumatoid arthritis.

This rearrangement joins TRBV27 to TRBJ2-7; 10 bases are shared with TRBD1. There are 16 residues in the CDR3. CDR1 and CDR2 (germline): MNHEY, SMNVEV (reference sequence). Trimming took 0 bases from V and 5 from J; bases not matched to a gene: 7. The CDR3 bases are TGTGCCAGCAGTTTATCGTGGACAGGGGGTAGCAACGAGCAGTACTTC. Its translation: CASSLSWTGGSNEQYF.

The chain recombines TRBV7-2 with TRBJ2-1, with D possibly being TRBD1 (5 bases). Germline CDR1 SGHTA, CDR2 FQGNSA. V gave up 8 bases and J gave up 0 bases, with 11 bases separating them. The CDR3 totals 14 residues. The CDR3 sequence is CASPNQGSYNEQFF. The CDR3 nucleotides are TGTGCCAGCCCGAACCAGGGCTCCTACAATGAGCAGTTCTTC. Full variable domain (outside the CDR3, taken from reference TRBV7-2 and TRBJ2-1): GAGVSQSPSNKVTEKGKDVELRCDPISGHTALYWYRQSLGQGLEFLIYFQGNSAPDKSGLPSDRFSAERTGGSVSTLTIQRTQQEDSAVYLCASPNQGSYNEQFFGPGTRLTVL.

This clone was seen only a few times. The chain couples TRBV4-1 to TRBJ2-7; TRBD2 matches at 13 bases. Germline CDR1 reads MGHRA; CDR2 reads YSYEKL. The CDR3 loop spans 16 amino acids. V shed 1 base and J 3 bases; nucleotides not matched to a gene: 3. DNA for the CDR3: TGCGCCAGCAGCCAAGCCTGGACTAGCGGGGGCTACGAGCAGTACTTC. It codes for CASSQAWTSGGYEQYF.

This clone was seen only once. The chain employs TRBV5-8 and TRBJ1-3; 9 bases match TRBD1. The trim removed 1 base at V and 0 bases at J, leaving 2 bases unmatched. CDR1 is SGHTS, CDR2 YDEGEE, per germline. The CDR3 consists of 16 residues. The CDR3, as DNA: TGTGCCAGCAGCTTGTGGGGACAGGGCTCTGGAAACACCATATATTTT. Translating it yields CASSLWGQGSGNTIYF.

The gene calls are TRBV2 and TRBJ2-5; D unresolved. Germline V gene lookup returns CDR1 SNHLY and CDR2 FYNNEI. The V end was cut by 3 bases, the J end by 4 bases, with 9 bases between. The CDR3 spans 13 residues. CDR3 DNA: TGTGCCAGCAGTGATACATGGACAGAGACCCAGTACTTC. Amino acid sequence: CASSDTWTETQYF.

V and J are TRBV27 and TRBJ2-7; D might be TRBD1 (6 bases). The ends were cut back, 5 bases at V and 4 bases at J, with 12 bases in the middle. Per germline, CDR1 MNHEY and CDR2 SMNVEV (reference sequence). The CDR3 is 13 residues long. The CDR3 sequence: CASSIYQGYEQYF. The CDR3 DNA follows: TGTGCCAGCAGTATCTATCAGGGGTACGAGCAGTACTTC.

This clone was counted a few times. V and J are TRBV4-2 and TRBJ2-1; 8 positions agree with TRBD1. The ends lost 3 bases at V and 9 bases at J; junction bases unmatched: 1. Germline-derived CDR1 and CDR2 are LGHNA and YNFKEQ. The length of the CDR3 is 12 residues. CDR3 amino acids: CASSQDRVEQFF. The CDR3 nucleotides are TGTGCCAGCAGCCAGGACAGGGTTGAGCAGTTCTTC.

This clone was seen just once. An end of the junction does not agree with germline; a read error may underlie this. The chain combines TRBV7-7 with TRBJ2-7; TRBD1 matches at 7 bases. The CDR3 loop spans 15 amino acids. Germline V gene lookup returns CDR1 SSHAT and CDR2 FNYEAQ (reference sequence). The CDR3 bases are TGTGCTAGCAGCTTATACGAGGGGGCCTCCTACGAGCAGTACTTC. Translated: CASSLYEGASYEQYF.

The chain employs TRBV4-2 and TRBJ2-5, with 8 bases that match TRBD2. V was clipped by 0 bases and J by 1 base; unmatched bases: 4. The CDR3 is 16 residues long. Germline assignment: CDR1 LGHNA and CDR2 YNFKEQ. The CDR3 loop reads CASSQDRGGPQETQYF. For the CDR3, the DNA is TGTGCCAGCAGCCAAGACCGGGGGGGGCCCCAAGAGACCCAGTACTTC.

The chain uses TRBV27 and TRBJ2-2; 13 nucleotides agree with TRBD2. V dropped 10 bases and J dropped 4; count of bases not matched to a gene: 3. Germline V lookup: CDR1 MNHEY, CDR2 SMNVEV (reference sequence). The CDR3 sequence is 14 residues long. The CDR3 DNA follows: TGTGCCATCAGGACTAGCGGGAGCACCGGGGAGCTGTTTTTT. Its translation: CAIRTSGSTGELFF.

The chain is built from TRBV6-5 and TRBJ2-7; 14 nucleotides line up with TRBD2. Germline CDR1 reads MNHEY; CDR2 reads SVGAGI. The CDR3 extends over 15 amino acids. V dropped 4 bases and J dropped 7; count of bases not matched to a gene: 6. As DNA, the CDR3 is TGTGCCAGCAGTTTCATGGGACTAGCGGGGGTTGAGCAGTACTTC. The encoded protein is CASSFMGLAGVEQYF.

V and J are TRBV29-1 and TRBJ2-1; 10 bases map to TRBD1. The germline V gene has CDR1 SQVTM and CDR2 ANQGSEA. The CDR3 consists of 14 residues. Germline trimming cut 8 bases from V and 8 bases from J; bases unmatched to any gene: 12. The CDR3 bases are TGCAGCTTTTCCGGGACAGGGGTCTTAGATGAGCAGTTCTTC. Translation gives CSFSGTGVLDEQFF.

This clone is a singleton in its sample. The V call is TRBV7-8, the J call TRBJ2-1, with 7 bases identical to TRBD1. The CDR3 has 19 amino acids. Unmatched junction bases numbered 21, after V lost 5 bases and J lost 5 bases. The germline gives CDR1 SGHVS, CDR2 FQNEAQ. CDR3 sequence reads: CASSPSGQTYHNPDNEQFF. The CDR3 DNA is TGTGCCAGCAGCCCGTCGGGACAGACATATCACAACCCTGACAATGAGCAGTTCTTC.

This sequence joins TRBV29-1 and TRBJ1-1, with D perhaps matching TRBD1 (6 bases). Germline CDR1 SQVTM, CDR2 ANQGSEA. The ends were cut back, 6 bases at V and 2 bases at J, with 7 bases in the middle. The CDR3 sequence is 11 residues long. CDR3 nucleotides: TGCAGCGTGGGACACAACACTGAAGCTTTCTTT. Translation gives CSVGHNTEAFF.

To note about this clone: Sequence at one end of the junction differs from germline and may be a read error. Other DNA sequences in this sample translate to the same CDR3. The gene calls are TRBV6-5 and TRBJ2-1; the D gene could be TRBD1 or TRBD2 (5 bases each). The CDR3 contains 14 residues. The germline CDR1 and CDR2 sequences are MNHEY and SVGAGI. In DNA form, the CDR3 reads TGTGCCAGCAGTACCGGGACGACCTACAATGAGCAATTCTTC. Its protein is CASSTGTTYNEQFF.